This TCR beta chain was identified in a study of Tregs in tolerant kidney transplant recipients. Study-wide results and caveats: Few patients were studied, so findings need validation in larger groups.

On this clone itself: Antigen unknown.

Germline V gives CDR1 SGHRS, CDR2 YFSETQ. This CDR3 is 14 amino acids long. V was clipped by 9 bases and J by 4 bases, with 20 bases between them. TCRdb's copy holds only in-frame clones and misses some; the assay was immunoSEQ multiplex PCR. The table lists 200,000 to 300,000 clones, about 80% of them singletons. Input material: CD4+ T cells from blood. The sequence was obtained from a human donor in good health. The chain links TRBV5-1 to TRBJ2-7; D could derive from TRBD1 or TRBD2 (5 bases each). The CDR3 DNA is TGCGCCAATACGCGACAGCGGCAAGTATACGAGCAGTACTTC. It translates to CANTRQRQVYEQYF.